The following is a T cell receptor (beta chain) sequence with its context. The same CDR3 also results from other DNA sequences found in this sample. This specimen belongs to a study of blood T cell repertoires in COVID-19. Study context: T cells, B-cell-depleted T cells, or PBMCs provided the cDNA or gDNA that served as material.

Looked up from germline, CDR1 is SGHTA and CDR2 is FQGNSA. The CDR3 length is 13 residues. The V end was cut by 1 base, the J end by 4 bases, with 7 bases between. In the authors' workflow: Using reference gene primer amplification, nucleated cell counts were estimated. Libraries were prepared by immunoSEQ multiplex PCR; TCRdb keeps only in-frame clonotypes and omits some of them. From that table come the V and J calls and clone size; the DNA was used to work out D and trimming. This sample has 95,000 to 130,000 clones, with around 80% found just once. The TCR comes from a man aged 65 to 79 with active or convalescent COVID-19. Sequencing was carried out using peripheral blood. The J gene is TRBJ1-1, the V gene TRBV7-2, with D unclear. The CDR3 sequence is CASSLDSGTEAFF. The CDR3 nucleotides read TGTGCCAGCAGCTTAGACAGTGGCACTGAAGCTTTCTTT.